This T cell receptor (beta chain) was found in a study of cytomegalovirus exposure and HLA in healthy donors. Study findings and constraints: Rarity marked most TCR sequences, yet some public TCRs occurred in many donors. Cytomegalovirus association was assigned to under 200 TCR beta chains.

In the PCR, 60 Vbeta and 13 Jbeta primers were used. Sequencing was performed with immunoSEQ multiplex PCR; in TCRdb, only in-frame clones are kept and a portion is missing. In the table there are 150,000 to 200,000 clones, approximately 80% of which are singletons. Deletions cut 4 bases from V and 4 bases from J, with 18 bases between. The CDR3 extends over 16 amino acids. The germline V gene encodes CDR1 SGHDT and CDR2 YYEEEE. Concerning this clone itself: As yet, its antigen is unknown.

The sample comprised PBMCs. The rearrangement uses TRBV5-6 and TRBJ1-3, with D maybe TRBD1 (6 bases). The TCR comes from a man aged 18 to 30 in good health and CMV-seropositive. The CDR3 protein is CASSLPGQPTGNTIYF. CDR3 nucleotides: TGTGCCAGCAGCCTCCCGGGACAACCGACAGGAAACACCATATATTTT. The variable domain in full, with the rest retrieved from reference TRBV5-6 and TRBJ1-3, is DAGVTQSPTHLIKTRGQQVTLRCSPKSGHDTVSWYQQALGQGPQFIFQYYEEEERQRGNFPDRFSGHQFPNYSSELNVNALLLGDSALYLCASSLPGQPTGNTIYFGEGSWLTVV.